The 23 T cell receptor beta chains in this list originate from one sample, sequenced in a study of blood T cell repertoires in COVID-19. Method: immunoSEQ multiplex PCR; TCRdb's copy keeps in-frame clones and lacks some. The sample contains 15,000 to 16,000 clones, about 80% of which appear only once. The sequenced sample consisted of peripheral blood. The receptors were sampled from a man aged 65 to 85 with active or convalescent COVID-19.

The chain joins TRBV11-3 to TRBJ1-1, with 10 bases matching TRBD1. Germline V CDR1 and CDR2: SGHNT, YENEEA. J lost 3 bases, V lost 3 bases, and 10 bases had no gene match. The CDR3 sequence is 17 residues long. The CDR3 DNA reads TGTGCCAGCAGCTTCGTCCCGGGACAGGGGAAGGACACTGAAGCTTTCTTT. Its protein product is CASSFVPGQGKDTEAFF.

This clone was seen once. This chain joins TRBV5-1 and TRBJ2-2; TRBD2 matches at 14 bases. Germline loops: CDR1 SGHRS, CDR2 YFSETQ. Losses at the gene ends were 4 bases for V and 9 bases for J; bases not matched to a gene: 8. This CDR3 has 16 amino acids. The CDR3 region is CASSPPGLAGVRELFF. CDR3 coding DNA: TGCGCCAGCAGCCCCCCGGGACTAGCGGGAGTAAGGGAGCTGTTTTTT.

The DNA of the CDR3 is TGTGCCAGCACCCCGCCGGGAGGGGCCCAAGAGACCCAGTACTTC. Translation gives CASTPPGGAQETQYF. The V gene is TRBV6-6, the J gene TRBJ2-5, with 8 bases matching TRBD2. This CDR3 region has 15 residues. The junction had 8 bases not matched to a gene; V was cut back by 7 bases and J by 1 base. Germline V lookup: CDR1 MNHNY, CDR2 SVGAGI (reference sequence).

This clone showed up just a few times. The gene calls are TRBV18 and TRBJ2-1, with a weak D call TRBD1 (6 bases). Trimming shortened V by 4 bases and J by 0 bases, and 13 bases separated the two germline ends. The germline V gene encodes CDR1 KGHSH and CDR2 LQKENI. The CDR3 is made up of 16 amino acids. The CDR3 reads CASSQTRGFSYNEQFF. CDR3 DNA: TGTGCCAGCTCACAAACGAGGGGGTTCTCCTACAATGAGCAGTTCTTC.

The chain employs TRBV29-1 and TRBJ2-7; TRBD2 might be the D (5 bases). V was shortened by 4 bases and J by 3 bases, with 10 bases between the two germline ends. The CDR3 runs to 12 residues. The germline V gene has CDR1 SQVTM and CDR2 ANQGSEA. CDR3 residues: CSVAEDLYEQYF. CDR3 nucleotide sequence: TGCAGCGTTGCGGAGGACCTCTACGAGCAGTACTTC.

This chain uses TRBV11-1 with TRBJ2-4; 7 bases match TRBD1. Trimming at V came to 6 bases and at J to 6 bases, leaving 11 bases not matched to a gene. From germline, CDR1 is SGHAT and CDR2 FQDESV (reference sequence). The CDR3 runs 15 residues. The CDR3 spells CASRTRGISSNIQYF. The CDR3 DNA sequence: TGTGCCAGCAGAACCAGGGGGATCTCTTCAAACATTCAGTACTTC.

This chain joins TRBV7-3 and TRBJ1-1; 7 bases are shared with TRBD1. V was clipped by 5 bases and J by 4 bases; unmatched bases: 10. Germline lookup yields CDR1 SGHTA and CDR2 FQGTGA. The length of the CDR3 is 15 residues. The CDR3 nucleotides read TGTGCCAGCAGCCCCATCCCCACAGGGGTCACTGAAGCTTTCTTT. It specifies CASSPIPTGVTEAFF.

This sequence joins TRBV30 and TRBJ2-2; D remains unclear. V lost 2 bases and J lost 6, with 13 bases in between. CDR3 length equals 14 residues. The V gene's germline CDR1 is GTSNPN and CDR2 SVGIG (reference sequence). CDR3 amino acids: CAWSLGLRPGELFF. The CDR3 DNA follows: TGTGCCTGGAGTCTAGGCCTCCGCCCCGGGGAGCTGTTTTTT.

In its sample, this clone was seen once. This chain uses TRBV5-1 with TRBJ2-2; 8 nucleotides line up with TRBD1. CDR3 length: 16 amino acids. Germline CDR1 and CDR2: SGHRS and YFSETQ. The V segment lost 2 bases and the J segment 6 bases; nucleotides outside the gene matches: 9. In DNA form, the CDR3 reads TGCGCCAGCAGCTTCACCCGACAGGGGATATCCGGGGAGCTGTTTTTT. It translates to CASSFTRQGISGELFF.

V is TRBV12-3 or TRBV12-4 and J is TRBJ1-1, with D unclear. Trimming removed 3 bases at V and 3 bases at J, with 5 bases between. The CDR3 extends over 12 amino acids. The CDR3 DNA follows: TGTGCCAGCAGTTTTCAGTACACTGAAGCTTTCTTT. It yields the protein CASSFQYTEAFF.

The rearrangement uses TRBV5-1 and TRBJ2-1, with a tentative D call TRBD1 (6 bases). The CDR3 is 16 residues long. Between the trimmed V and J ends, which lost 4 bases and 0 bases, there was a span of 14 bases. Germline V gene sequence: CDR1 SGHRS, CDR2 YFSETQ. In DNA, the CDR3 is TGCGCCAGCAGCGGGCCGACAGGTCTCTCCTACAATGAGCAGTTCTTC. This gives the protein CASSGPTGLSYNEQFF.

The V and J genes are TRBV14 and TRBJ1-1, with D perhaps matching TRBD1 (6 bases). CDR3 length equals 15 residues. Trimming shortened V by 0 bases and J by 4 bases, and 12 bases separated the two germline ends. CDR1 and CDR2 from the germline V gene are SGHDN and FVKESK. In DNA, the CDR3 is TGTGCCAGCAGCCAAGAGCAGGGGATGGTCACTGAAGCTTTCTTT. It yields the protein CASSQEQGMVTEAFF.

The chain combines TRBV24-1 with TRBJ2-6; possibly TRBD2 for D (5 bases). The CDR3 is 16 residues long. Germline CDR1 KGHDR, CDR2 SFDVKD. The V gene lost 3 bases and the J gene lost 1 base, with 9 bases spanning the gap. The CDR3 sequence: CATSDPRRSGANVLTF. The CDR3 DNA reads as TGTGCCACCAGTGATCCCAGGAGGTCTGGGGCCAACGTCCTGACTTTC.

V gene TRBV5-4 combines with J gene TRBJ1-5; 10 bases align to TRBD1. The V segment lost 3 bases and the J segment 3 bases; nucleotides outside the gene matches: 3. The CDR3 contains 15 residues. The V gene's germline CDR1 is SGHNT and CDR2 YYREEE (reference sequence). CDR3 amino acids: CASSSGTGANQPQHF. CDR3 bases: TGTGCCAGCAGCTCGGGGACAGGGGCCAATCAGCCCCAGCATTTT.

The chain carries TRBV28 and TRBJ2-1; 7 bases align to TRBD2. Germline CDR1 reads MDHEN; CDR2 reads SYDVKM. V was pared by 6 bases and J by 6 bases, with 8 bases of the junction left unmatched. The CDR3 totals 14 residues. This chain's CDR3 is CASRSAGLVNEQFF. The CDR3 DNA follows: TGTGCCAGCAGATCAGCGGGGTTGGTCAATGAGCAGTTCTTC.

The V call is TRBV30, the J call TRBJ2-7; D unclear. Germline assignment: CDR1 GTSNPN and CDR2 SVGIG (reference sequence). The CDR3 extends over 12 amino acids. V was clipped by 0 bases and J by 5 bases, with 8 bases between them. Written as DNA, the CDR3 is TGTGCCTGGAGTGTGCTACTCAACGAGCAGTACTTC. Its translation is CAWSVLLNEQYF.

CDR3 bases: TGTGCCAGCTCCCTCGACCGGGTCCGGAGTACAGATACGCAGTATTTT. Amino acids: CASSLDRVRSTDTQYF. The chain links TRBV18 to TRBJ2-3; D is unresolved. Trimming cost V 6 bases and J 3 bases, with 19 bases left between them. Looked up from germline, CDR1 is KGHSH and CDR2 is LQKENI. The CDR3 has 16 residues.

The rearrangement joins TRBV19 to TRBJ2-1; D is possibly TRBD1 (6 bases). Germline assignment: CDR1 LNHDA and CDR2 SQIVND (reference sequence). Between the trimmed V and J ends, which lost 3 bases and 5 bases, there was a span of 14 bases. The CDR3 is made up of 15 amino acids. The CDR3 spells CASSIGQPPNNEQFF. The DNA of the CDR3 is TGTGCCAGTAGTATCGGACAGCCCCCAAACAATGAGCAGTTCTTC.

The chain joins TRBV19 to TRBJ2-7, with 9 bases lining up with TRBD1. Germline CDR1 and CDR2: LNHDA and SQIVND (reference sequence). Losses at the gene ends were 4 bases for V and 6 bases for J; bases not matched to a gene: 7. This CDR3 has 14 residues. Here the CDR3 reads CASSSEQGASEQYF. For the CDR3, the DNA is TGTGCCAGTAGTAGCGAACAGGGGGCTTCCGAGCAGTACTTC.

V is TRBV5-6 and J is TRBJ1-3; no clear D gene. From germline, CDR1 is SGHDT and CDR2 YYEEEE. CDR3 size: 15 residues. V was trimmed by 3 bases and J by 0 bases, leaving 10 bases between them. The CDR3: CASSSPDTSGNTIYF. CDR3 DNA: TGTGCCAGCAGCTCGCCAGACACCTCTGGAAACACCATATATTTT.

V and J are TRBV5-8 and TRBJ2-3, with D possibly being TRBD1 (5 bases). CDR1 and CDR2 from the germline V gene are SGHTS and YDEGEE. V lost 4 bases, J lost 1 base, and 7 bases lay in between. CDR3 length: 13 amino acids. CDR3 coding DNA: TGTGCCAGCAGCATCAGGGGCACAGATACGCAGTATTTT. Amino acid sequence: CASSIRGTDTQYF.

This chain connects TRBV2 to TRBJ1-2; D is ambiguous. The germline V gene encodes CDR1 SNHLY and CDR2 FYNNEI. The length of the CDR3 is 14 residues. V was clipped by 2 bases and J by 0 bases, with 7 bases between them. This chain's CDR3 is CASSEWGANYGYTF. The CDR3 DNA reads as TGTGCCAGCAGTGAATGGGGAGCTAACTATGGCTACACCTTC.

This rearrangement joins TRBV11-2 to TRBJ2-5; 8 nucleotides align to TRBD2. The CDR3 loop spans 15 amino acids. J gave up 4 bases and V 1 base, and 5 bases lay outside the gene matches. Germline CDR1 and CDR2: SGHAT and FQNNGV. CDR3 sequence: CASSLGASGSETQYF. CDR3 DNA: TGTGCCAGCAGCTTAGGGGCTAGCGGGTCAGAGACCCAGTACTTC.